The TCR beta chain described here comes from a study of Graves' ophthalmopathy and Graves' hyperthyroidism. Looking at the study overall: Peripheral blood sampling occurred at initial diagnosis, before any treatment.

Study-level points and caveats: Cross-validated, the 13-signature model showed 87.88%/81.08% sensitivity/specificity, and 80%/75% in the test set. It was with around 67% sensitivity and almost 75% specificity that the model predicted ophthalmopathy progression.

This clonotype was seen many times. Its target is not known. CDR3 regions of TCR beta were amplified from RNA transcripts. HTBI primers were used in a first-round RT-PCR, which preceded a second-round multiplex PCR. TCRdb recomputed calls from the multiplex PCR reads with MiXCR, one row per CDR3 protein. The sample contains 340,000 or so distinct CDR3 sequences, 15% to 20% of which appear only once. Germline V CDR1 and CDR2: SQVTM, ANQGSEA. This CDR3 is built from 10 residues. V was pared by 4 bases and J by 5 bases, with 5 bases between. The clonotype comes from an adult man with Graves' ophthalmopathy. The chain joins TRBV29-1 to TRBJ2-5, with unresolved D. The sample comprised peripheral blood. The chain's CDR3 is CSVGSETQYF. CDR3 coding DNA: TGCAGCGTTGGTTCTGAGACCCAGTACTTC.